The 9 T cell receptor beta chains reported below all come from one sample, sequenced in a study of cytomegalovirus exposure and HLA in healthy donors. Assay used: immunoSEQ multiplex PCR; TCRdb lists only in-frame clones, some missing. The sample records hundreds of thousands of clones, around 87% being singletons. The sample consisted of PBMCs. These receptors were collected from a woman aged 18-29 years in good health and CMV-seropositive.

This clone occurred once. The chain recombines TRBV28 with TRBJ1-5; D is unresolved. Germline V CDR1 and CDR2: MDHEN, SYDVKM. The V end was cut by 4 bases, the J end by 0 bases, with 16 bases between. This CDR3 has 17 amino acids. CDR3 region: CASSSPPGAISNQPQHF. CDR3 in DNA: TGTGCCAGCAGTTCCCCACCGGGAGCCATTAGCAATCAGCCCCAGCATTTT.

The table lists this clone with a few counts. The chain joins TRBV2 to TRBJ2-7, with 13 bases that match TRBD2. The CDR3 has 13 residues. Germline lookup yields CDR1 SNHLY and CDR2 FYNNEI. V lost 6 bases and J lost 7; bases outside the gene matches: 3. The CDR3 DNA reads TGTGCCAGCAGACCGGGACTAGCGGGAGAGCAGTACTTC. As protein: CASRPGLAGEQYF.

The chain is built from TRBV2 and TRBJ1-1; possible D gene TRBD1, 6 bases. V lost 8 bases to trimming and J lost 6 bases, with 19 bases between them. In germline, CDR1 is SNHLY, CDR2 FYNNEI. The CDR3 extends over 14 amino acids. The CDR3 region has the DNA TGTGCCAGCCCTCCCCAGGGGCCACACTCTGAAGCTTTCTTT. This encodes CASPPQGPHSEAFF.

V is TRBV19 and J is TRBJ2-2; D is undetermined. Germline V lookup: CDR1 LNHDA, CDR2 SQIVND (reference sequence). This CDR3 region has 13 residues. Trimming took off 5 bases at V and 3 bases at J, with 7 bases between the two ends. The CDR3, as DNA: TGTGCCAGTAGTTCACAGCACACCGGGGAGCTGTTTTTT. Translation gives CASSSQHTGELFF.

The CDR3, as DNA: TGTGCCAGCAGCCAAGAACCGACAGTCTCTGGAAACACCATATATTTT. Translating it yields CASSQEPTVSGNTIYF. The genes are TRBV4-2 and TRBJ1-3; D is perhaps TRBD1 (5 bases). Germline assignment: CDR1 LGHNA and CDR2 YNFKEQ. V was shortened by 0 bases and J by 0 bases, with 9 bases between the two germline ends. The CDR3 covers 16 residues.

In this sample, this clone is medium-sized. The same CDR3 is also encoded by other DNA sequences in this sample. The gene calls are TRBV6-4 and TRBJ2-1, with TRBD2 as a possible D gene (5 bases). Trimming took off 0 bases at V and 0 bases at J, with 6 bases between the two ends. There are 15 residues in the CDR3. CDR1 is MRHNA and CDR2 is SNTAGT in the germline V gene. The CDR3 nucleotides read TGTGCCAGCAGTGACTCAAGCGGCTCCTACAATGAGCAGTTCTTC. Translating it yields CASSDSSGSYNEQFF.

The rearrangement links TRBV27 to TRBJ1-1, with D maybe TRBD1 (5 bases). The CDR3 sequence is 14 residues long. Germline CDR1 MNHEY, CDR2 SMNVEV (reference sequence). The V and J ends lost 11 bases and 3 bases respectively, with 19 bases between them. CDR3 protein: CASARGGDYTEAFF. In DNA, the CDR3 is TGTGCCTCCGCCCGGGGAGGGGACTACACTGAAGCTTTCTTT.

The chain employs TRBV5-6 and TRBJ2-7; 11 positions match TRBD1. The V and J ends lost 4 bases and 4 bases, in that order; junction bases with no gene match: 7. The CDR3 contains 15 residues. CDR1 SGHDT and CDR2 YYEEEE come from the germline V gene. The CDR3 DNA reads as TGTGCCAGCAGCGCGGAGGGACAGGGGGTTTACGAGCAGTACTTC. Its protein is CASSAEGQGVYEQYF.

DNA for the CDR3: TGTGCCAGCAGTTTAGACTTGGCAGGGGGCATGAAGGGCAATCAGCCCCAGCATTTT. The encoded protein is CASSLDLAGGMKGNQPQHF. The chain links TRBV28 to TRBJ1-5, with 8 bases matching TRBD1. This CDR3 spans 19 amino acids. J gave up 2 bases and V 2 bases, and 14 bases lay outside the gene matches. Germline V gene sequence: CDR1 MDHEN, CDR2 SYDVKM.